This note documents a single TCR beta chain sequence. This record comes from a study of blood T cell repertoires in COVID-19. Across the whole study: Samples of COVID-19 (acute and convalescent) were obtained from the United States, Italy and Spain.

The CDR3 spans 15 residues. V lost 6 bases and J 3 bases, leaving 16 bases between the germline ends. In germline, CDR1 is KGHDR, CDR2 SFDVKD. Data came from immunoSEQ multiplex PCR; TCRdb stores just in-frame clones and leaves some out. The sample gives fewer than 250,000 clones, 84% of which show up once; around 1.8% is in the top ten. The TCR sequence derives from a man between 60 and 75 years old who had recovered from COVID-19. Sequenced material: PBMCs or T cells enriched from blood (not recorded which). The chain recombines TRBV24-1 with TRBJ2-5; possible D gene TRBD2, 6 bases. The CDR3 DNA reads TGTGCCACCAGTCCCACGGGGGTCGGGAAAGAGACCCAGTACTTC. Translation gives CATSPTGVGKETQYF.